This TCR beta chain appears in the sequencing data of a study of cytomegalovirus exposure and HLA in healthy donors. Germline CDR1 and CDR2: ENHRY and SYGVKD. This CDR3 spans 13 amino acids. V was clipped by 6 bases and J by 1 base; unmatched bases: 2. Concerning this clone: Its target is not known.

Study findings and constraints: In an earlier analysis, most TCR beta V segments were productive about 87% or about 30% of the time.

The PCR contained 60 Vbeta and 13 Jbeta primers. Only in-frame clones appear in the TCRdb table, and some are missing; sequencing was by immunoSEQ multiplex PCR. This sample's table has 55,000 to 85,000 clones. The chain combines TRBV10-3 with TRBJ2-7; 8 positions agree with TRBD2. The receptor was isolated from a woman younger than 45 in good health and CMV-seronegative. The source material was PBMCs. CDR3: CAIRLAESYEQYF. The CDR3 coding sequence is TGTGCCATCAGACTAGCGGAATCCTACGAGCAGTACTTC.